This paragraph covers one T cell receptor beta chain sequence. Germline V gene lookup returns CDR1 KGHSH and CDR2 LQKENI. V was shortened by 6 bases and J by 4 bases, with 16 bases between the two germline ends. The CDR3 consists of 15 residues. Any history of autoimmune disease or systemic immunosuppression disqualified patients. With baseline, cycle 4 day 1, and cycle 7 day 1 as timepoints, blood was sampled. Method: immunoSEQ multiplex PCR; TCRdb's copy keeps in-frame clones and lacks some. Of under 35,000 clones in the sample, 82% were seen once. This sample was included in a study of OX40 agonist ivuxolimab in advanced cancers. Study in general: Every 2 weeks, ivuxolimab was infused into the patients intravenously at between 0.01 and 10 mg/kg.

This chain joins TRBV18 and TRBJ1-5; no reliable D call. The material was CD4+ or CD8+ T cells sorted from blood, obtained in a trial of the OX40 agonist ivuxolimab. This sequence was found in an adult with an advanced solid tumor such as melanoma, head and neck, liver or kidney cancer. The CDR3 DNA follows: TGTGCCAGCTCCCTCATCCGGGAATCAAATCAGCCCCAGCATTTT. It yields the protein CASSLIRESNQPQHF.